This T cell receptor beta chain comes out of a study of blood T cell repertoires in COVID-19. Study context: COVID-19 samples collected from the United States, Italy and Spain covered acute and convalescent phases.

Germline V gene sequence: CDR1 MNHEY, CDR2 SVGAGI. The ends lost 6 bases at V and 4 bases at J; junction bases unmatched: 4. The CDR3 sequence is 13 residues long. This clone showed up just once. Authors' data handling: Nucleated cell counts were estimated from reference gene primer amplification. Profiling relied on immunoSEQ multiplex PCR, and the TCRdb table lists in-frame clones only, not all of them. V and J calls and clone size are as listed in that table; D and trimming were resolved from the DNA. Found here are tens of thousands of clones, under 95% of them singletons; the top ten hold 3.9%. This sequence was found in a woman between 45 and 65 years old in a cohort sampled during active COVID-19. Sequences were obtained from peripheral blood. The chain combines TRBV6-5 with TRBJ2-5; 8 nucleotides line up with TRBD1. The CDR3 coding sequence is TGTGCCAGCAGCGGACAGGGTTCAGAGACCCAGTACTTC. As protein: CASSGQGSETQYF.